The clone carrying this T cell receptor beta chain was counted at least ten times. The sample belongs to a study of HIV-infected patients and healthy controls. MiXCR, run by TCRdb on the 5' RACE reads, gives a single entry per CDR3 protein. Of about 64,000 distinct CDR3 sequences listed, 15% to 20% are singletons. Trimming removed 3 bases from V and 3 bases from J, with 13 bases in between. Germline V lookup: CDR1 SGHRS, CDR2 YFSETQ. CDR3 length: 16 residues. The sample taken for sequencing was CD4+ T cells from blood. The rearrangement links TRBV5-1 to TRBJ2-6; tentatively, D is TRBD1 (6 bases). The clonotype comes from a human donor in good health. The CDR3 DNA follows: TGCGCCAGCAGCTGGGTCCCAGGGGTTGGGGCCAACGTCCTGACTTTC. This gives the protein CASSWVPGVGANVLTF.